The clone carrying this TCR beta chain was found many times. The antigen remains undetermined. The CDR3 covers 12 residues. Germline CDR1 reads SQVTM; CDR2 reads ANQGSEA. V lost 7 bases, J lost 4 bases, and 14 bases lay in between. Per sample, extraction of total RNA gave at least 6 micrograms in every case. This sample is drawn from a study of blood T cells in healthy people across ages. Then a second PCR, running roughly 7 to 11 cycles, was carried out with a sample-barcoded 5' primer and a J-beta primer mix. Every molecule of cDNA carried a tag from a template-switch adaptor with 12 random nucleotides. TCRdb re-called the 5' RACE reads with MiXCR, one entry per CDR3 protein. Found here are approximately 2,000,000 distinct CDR3 sequences, roughly two fifths of them singletons; the top ten hold more than 20%. Study-wide results and limits: Significant beta diversity loss was already apparent by age approximately 40, declining roughly linearly.

What was sequenced was blood. The clonotype originates from a human donor in good health. This chain uses TRBV29-1 with TRBJ2-7, with a tentative D call TRBD2 (7 bases). In DNA, the CDR3 is TGCAGCGCGACGGGGGGCCATTACGAGCAGTACTTC. This sequence encodes CSATGGHYEQYF.